These 27 T cell receptor beta chains were sequenced from one sample in a study of CD8 T cells in ankylosing spondylitis. Study results and limitations: Characteristic of ankylosing spondylitis blood, it appeared, was a TCR beta motif comprising eight highly homologous variants.

Via MiXCR, TCRdb re-called the 5' RACE reads, giving one row per CDR3 protein. The data contain about 390,000 distinct CDR3 sequences, around 20% of them singletons. No cognate antigen is known for these TCRs. Sequenced input: blood, either unsorted or a sorted T cell fraction (not recorded which). The receptors were gathered from a male donor with ankylosing spondylitis.

The sample holds a few counts of this clonotype. The chain combines TRBV5-1 with TRBJ1-5; D might be TRBD1 (5 bases). The germline CDR1 and CDR2 sequences are SGHRS and YFSETQ. V was pared by 1 base and J by 1 base, with 9 bases between. The CDR3 is made up of 15 amino acids. CDR3 amino acids: CASSLMGVSNQPQHF. CDR3 coding DNA: TGCGCCAGCAGCTTGATGGGGGTAAGCAATCAGCCCCAGCATTTT.

The DNA of the CDR3 is TGCAGCGTCGGGGGACTAGGGGTAACCGGGGAGCTGTTTTTT. As protein: CSVGGLGVTGELFF. The chain joins TRBV29-1 to TRBJ2-2; 8 nucleotides agree with TRBD2. CDR1 is SQVTM and CDR2 is ANQGSEA in the germline V gene. This CDR3 comprises 14 residues. The J segment lost 5 bases and the V segment lost 6 bases, leaving 8 bases of the junction unmatched.

This clonotype was seen a few times. The chain uses TRBV20-1 and TRBJ1-5; D may be TRBD1 (5 bases). V lost 4 bases, J lost 2 bases, and 15 bases lay in between. The CDR3 extends over 15 amino acids. Per the germline V gene, CDR1 is DFQATT and CDR2 is SNEGSKA (reference sequence). CDR3 amino acids: CSATLPGTGNQPQHF. The CDR3, as DNA: TGCAGTGCTACCCTCCCAGGGACCGGCAATCAGCCCCAGCATTTT.

The CDR3 DNA sequence: TGTGCCAGCAGCGTACCCACTTTGAACACCGGGGAGCTGTTTTTT. Translation: CASSVPTLNTGELFF. The chain links TRBV7-9 to TRBJ2-2; D uncertain. Deletions cut 5 bases from V and 1 base from J, with 11 bases between. The CDR3 covers 15 residues. Germline CDR1 SEHNR, CDR2 FQNEAQ (reference sequence). Full variable domain (rest looked up from reference TRBV7-9 and TRBJ2-2): DTGVSQNPRHKITKRGQNVTFRCDPISEHNRLYWYRQTLGQGPEFLTYFQNEAQLEKSRLLSDRFSAERPKGSFSTLEIQRTEQGDSAMYLCASSVPTLNTGELFFGEGSRLTVL.

This chain joins TRBV6-1 and TRBJ1-1; 8 bases fit TRBD1. The junction had 2 bases not matched to a gene; V was cut back by 2 bases and J by 3 bases. There are 14 residues in the CDR3. CDR1 is MNHNS and CDR2 is SASEGT in the germline V gene. The CDR3 protein is CASSETGGDTEAFF. The CDR3 DNA is TGTGCCAGCAGTGAAACAGGGGGTGACACTGAAGCTTTCTTT.

The V call is TRBV5-1, the J call TRBJ2-5, with 8 nucleotides matching TRBD1. Looked up from germline, CDR1 is SGHRS and CDR2 is YFSETQ. The CDR3 has 14 amino acids. V shed 3 bases, J shed 1 base, and the junction held 2 bases outside the gene matches. The CDR3 DNA is TGCGCCAGCAGCTCTGGACAGGGCCAAGAGACCCAGTACTTC. It codes for CASSSGQGQETQYF.

The chain has TRBV12-3 or TRBV12-4 and TRBJ2-1; 8 nucleotides match TRBD1. This CDR3 is 15 amino acids long. The junction had 9 bases not matched to a gene; V was cut back by 3 bases and J by 8 bases. In DNA form, the CDR3 reads TGTGCCAGCAGTTTGGGTCAGGGGGCTTTCGATGAGCAGTTCTTC. Translating it yields CASSLGQGAFDEQFF.

In its sample, this clonotype was seen many times. The chain employs TRBV20-1 and TRBJ1-1; D might be TRBD1 (6 bases). V was trimmed by 2 bases and J by 0 bases, leaving 7 bases between them. The germline V gene has CDR1 DFQATT and CDR2 SNEGSKA (reference sequence). This CDR3 has 13 amino acids. CDR3 DNA: TGCAGTGCTAGAAGGGGGTTGAACACTGAAGCTTTCTTT. Translated: CSARRGLNTEAFF.

The rearrangement uses TRBV28 and TRBJ2-3; perhaps TRBD2 as D (6 bases). Germline CDR1 is MDHEN and CDR2 is SYDVKM. The CDR3 length is 14 residues. The ends were cut back, 3 bases at V and 6 bases at J, with 13 bases in the middle. CDR3 residues: CASSLAGRGDTQYF. The CDR3, as DNA: TGTGCCAGCAGTTTGGCAGGTCGGGGGGATACGCAGTATTTT.

This clonotype was detected a few times. The gene calls are TRBV16 and TRBJ1-5; the match to TRBD1 covers 8 bases. V shed 4 bases, J shed 5 bases, and the junction held 7 bases outside the gene matches. Germline V lookup: CDR1 KGHSY, CDR2 FQNENV. CDR3 length equals 15 residues. The CDR3 loop is CASSLMDRVYQPQHF. The CDR3 bases are TGTGCCAGCAGCCTTATGGACAGGGTCTATCAGCCCCAGCATTTT. Drawing the rest from reference TRBV16 and TRBJ1-5, the complete variable domain is GEEVAQTPKHLVRGEGQKAKLYCAPIKGHSYVFWYQQVLKNEFKFLISFQNENVFDETGMPKERFSAKCLPNSPCSLEIQATKLEDSAVYFCASSLMDRVYQPQHFGDGTRLSIL.

This clonotype was observed a handful of times. The rearrangement joins TRBV20-1 to TRBJ2-5, with no clear D. The CDR3 length is 14 residues. Trimming removed 3 bases at V and 8 bases at J, with 19 bases between. Germline V gives CDR1 DFQATT, CDR2 SNEGSKA (reference sequence). The CDR3 DNA reads TGCAGTGCTAGCCCTGGGTTGGGGTTTAGCACCCAGTACTTC. Amino acids: CSASPGLGFSTQYF.

This clonotype was found a few times. The J gene is TRBJ2-4, the V gene TRBV4-2; D gene unclear. The germline V and J ends were trimmed by 0 bases and 3 bases, with 9 bases remaining between them. The CDR3 has 15 residues. Germline values: CDR1 LGHNA, CDR2 YNFKEQ. The CDR3 DNA reads as TGTGCCAGCAGCCAAGATTGGAGTGGCAAAAACATTCAGTACTTC. Translated, it gives CASSQDWSGKNIQYF.

The V gene is TRBV3-1, the J gene TRBJ2-3; 9 bases line up with TRBD1. Per the germline V gene, CDR1 is LGHDT and CDR2 is YNNKEL (reference sequence). The CDR3 totals 12 residues. The ends lost 1 base at V and 10 bases at J; junction bases unmatched: 0. The CDR3 loop is CASSQGQGAQYF. The CDR3 DNA sequence: TGTGCCAGCAGCCAAGGACAGGGGGCGCAGTATTTT.

This clonotype was detected only a few times. V is TRBV5-1 and J is TRBJ2-4, with TRBD1 identical over 7 bases. The CDR3 totals 14 residues. V was pared by 3 bases and J by 7 bases, with 7 bases of the junction left unmatched. From germline, CDR1 is SGHRS and CDR2 YFSETQ. CDR3 nucleotides: TGCGCCAGCAGCTCGATGGGACAGTCGAACATTCAGTACTTC. It codes for CASSSMGQSNIQYF.

This clonotype was observed once. CDR3 in DNA: TGTGCCAGCAGCTTAGGTAATCAGTTGTACGAGCAGTACTTC. Protein: CASSLGNQLYEQYF. The J gene is TRBJ2-7, the V gene TRBV7-9; D is unresolved. Germline loops: CDR1 SEHNR, CDR2 FQNEAQ (reference sequence). The germline V and J ends were trimmed by 1 base and 4 bases, with 11 bases remaining between them. The CDR3 runs to 14 residues.

This clonotype was detected only a few times. This chain uses TRBV25-1 with TRBJ2-1; 9 nucleotides line up with TRBD1. Losses at the gene ends were 8 bases for V and 8 bases for J; bases not matched to a gene: 7. This CDR3 contains 13 residues. The germline V gene has CDR1 MGHDK and CDR2 SYGVNS. CDR3 protein: CASRDRVIHEQFF. For the CDR3, the DNA is TGTGCCAGCCGGGACAGGGTCATTCATGAGCAGTTCTTC. Full variable domain (remainder filled in from reference TRBV25-1 and TRBJ2-1): EADIYQTPRYLVIGTGKKITLECSQTMGHDKMYWYQQDPGMELHLIHYSYGVNSTEKGDLSSESTVSRIRTEHFPLTLESARPSHTSQYLCASRDRVIHEQFFGPGTRLTVL.

This clonotype was counted between two and nine times. V and J are TRBV11-1 and TRBJ2-1; D might be TRBD2 (5 bases). Per the germline V gene, CDR1 is SGHAT and CDR2 is FQDESV (reference sequence). Trimming shortened V by 0 bases and J by 3 bases, and 9 bases separated the two germline ends. This CDR3 contains 15 residues. The CDR3, as DNA: TGTGCCAGCAGCTTAGCGGGAGCGGACTACAATGAGCAGTTCTTC. It encodes CASSLAGADYNEQFF.

DNA of the CDR3: TGTGCCAGCAGCCCGCCCCAGGTCTCCGAGCAGTACTTC. Translated: CASSPPQVSEQYF. The V and J genes are TRBV7-9 and TRBJ2-7; D gene ambiguous. The V end was cut by 5 bases, the J end by 6 bases, with 14 bases between. Per the germline V gene, CDR1 is SEHNR and CDR2 is FQNEAQ (reference sequence). The CDR3 consists of 13 residues.

The chain couples TRBV5-1 to TRBJ1-2; D is uncertain. The CDR3 has 14 amino acids. The germline V gene encodes CDR1 SGHRS and CDR2 YFSETQ. V was clipped by 0 bases and J by 1 base, with 7 bases between them. CDR3 region: CASSLDGGNYGYTF. CDR3 in DNA: TGCGCCAGCAGCTTGGACGGCGGTAACTATGGCTACACCTTC.

This clonotype was seen more than once but under ten times. The CDR3 spells CASSQDFGSLGDTQYF. For the CDR3, the DNA is TGTGCCAGCAGCCAAGATTTTGGTAGCCTTGGGGATACGCAGTATTTT. V is TRBV3-1 and J is TRBJ2-3; D is unresolved. V dropped 0 bases and J dropped 6 bases, with 16 bases sitting between them. CDR1 and CDR2 from the germline V gene are LGHDT and YNNKEL (reference sequence). The CDR3 totals 16 residues.

This clonotype has ten or more counts. The chain couples TRBV7-2 to TRBJ2-7; D unclear. Between the trimmed V and J ends, which lost 3 bases and 6 bases, there was a span of 6 bases. The CDR3 spans 11 residues. Germline lookup yields CDR1 SGHTA and CDR2 FQGNSA. CDR3 sequence reads: CASSFRIEQYF. Written as DNA, the CDR3 is TGTGCCAGCAGCTTCAGGATCGAGCAGTACTTC.

The chain has TRBV9 and TRBJ2-3, with 12 bases aligning to TRBD2. The CDR3 has 16 amino acids. The junction had 4 bases not matched to a gene; V was cut back by 4 bases and J by 1 base. CDR1 SGDLS and CDR2 YYNGEE come from the germline V gene. The CDR3 region is CASSKRTSGGTDTQYF. DNA for the CDR3: TGTGCCAGCAGCAAACGGACTAGCGGGGGCACAGATACGCAGTATTTT. Full variable domain (rest looked up from reference TRBV9 and TRBJ2-3): DSGVTQTPKHLITATGQRVTLRCSPRSGDLSVYWYQQSLDQGLQFLIQYYNGEERAKGNILERFSAQQFPDLHSELNLSSLELGDSALYFCASSKRTSGGTDTQYFGPGTRLTVL.

The CDR3 is CASSLNRTGKGGNQPQHF. CDR3 sequence (DNA): TGCGCCAGCAGCCTGAACCGGACAGGCAAAGGGGGCAATCAGCCCCAGCATTTT. The chain joins TRBV5-1 to TRBJ1-5; 7 positions match TRBD1. The V segment lost 4 bases and the J segment 2 bases; nucleotides outside the gene matches: 15. The CDR3 covers 18 residues. Germline CDR1 and CDR2: SGHRS and YFSETQ.

The J gene is TRBJ2-1, the V gene TRBV6-1; weak D call: TRBD2 (6 bases). This CDR3 has 13 residues. CDR1 and CDR2 (germline): MNHNS, SASEGT. V shed 11 bases and J shed 3 bases, with 14 bases lying between them. CDR3 residues: CAGVGGLYNEQFF. The CDR3 DNA sequence: TGTGCCGGTGTTGGGGGACTCTACAATGAGCAGTTCTTC.

The chain recombines TRBV4-3 with TRBJ2-2, with D maybe TRBD2 (5 bases). V shed 0 bases and J shed 14 bases, with 13 bases lying between them. CDR3 size: 13 residues. Germline V lookup: CDR1 LGHNA, CDR2 YSLEER. The chain's CDR3 is CASSQDGSGLLFF. In DNA, the CDR3 is TGCGCCAGCAGCCAAGATGGGAGCGGATTACTGTTTTTT.

The V gene is TRBV25-1, the J gene TRBJ1-2; no clear D gene. In germline, CDR1 is MGHDK, CDR2 SYGVNS. CDR3 length equals 14 residues. Trimming stripped 1 base from V and 3 bases from J, with 9 bases between. The CDR3 DNA sequence: TGTGCCAGCAGTGAATCTGGGCAGTACTATGGCTACACCTTC. Translation: CASSESGQYYGYTF.

The CDR3 region has the DNA TGTGCCAGCAGCTTAGATATCGGGAGACAAGAGACCCAGTACTTC. Encoded protein: CASSLDIGRQETQYF. The V gene is TRBV11-2, the J gene TRBJ2-5; D may be TRBD2 (6 bases). Between the trimmed V and J ends, which lost 0 bases and 2 bases, there was a span of 10 bases. The V gene's germline CDR1 is SGHAT and CDR2 FQNNGV. The CDR3 spans 15 residues.